One sample yielded the 16 T cell receptor beta chains listed below, sequenced in a study of response to subunit inactivated influenza vaccine. MiXCR was run by TCRdb on the RT-PCR reads, yielding one entry per CDR3 protein. The sample contains hundreds of thousands of distinct CDR3 sequences, roughly 25% of which appear only once. The input for sequencing was CD4+ T cells sorted from PBMCs, taken around 5 days after vaccination. The receptors here all came from a man aged 50-59 years who received an inactivated influenza vaccine.

This clonotype was counted only a few times. V usage is TRBV29-1 and J usage is TRBJ2-1; a possible D gene is TRBD2 (6 bases). Between the trimmed V and J ends, which lost 7 bases and 7 bases, there was a span of 17 bases. The CDR3 covers 13 residues. Per germline, CDR1 SQVTM and CDR2 ANQGSEA. As DNA, the CDR3 is TGCAGCGGGAGGGTGGCGTTCGGGAATGAGCAGTTCTTC. This encodes CSGRVAFGNEQFF.

This clonotype was counted a few times. The CDR3 loop is CASSRSGTIDNEQFF. The CDR3 DNA follows: TGTGCCAGCAGCAGATCCGGGACAATAGATAATGAGCAGTTCTTC. The V and J genes are TRBV5-4 and TRBJ2-1; tentatively, D is TRBD1 (6 bases). Trimming shortened V by 4 bases and J by 7 bases, and 18 bases separated the two germline ends. This CDR3 contains 15 residues. The germline gives CDR1 SGHNT, CDR2 YYREEE (reference sequence).

The rearrangement links TRBV4-1 to TRBJ2-1; maybe TRBD1 (6 bases). V lost 2 bases and J lost 7, with 9 bases in between. In germline, CDR1 is MGHRA, CDR2 YSYEKL. The CDR3 consists of 13 residues. The CDR3 region is CASSQPDRNEQFF. CDR3 sequence (DNA): TGCGCCAGCAGCCAACCGGACAGAAATGAGCAGTTCTTC.

The chain is built from TRBV20-1 and TRBJ1-3; D is uncertain. Germline lookup yields CDR1 DFQATT and CDR2 SNEGSKA (reference sequence). The V and J ends lost 3 bases and 4 bases respectively, with 10 bases between them. This CDR3 contains 13 residues. The CDR3 DNA reads TGCAGTGCTAGGTCCGGGAGCGGAAACACCATATATTTT. Amino acid sequence: CSARSGSGNTIYF.

Many counts were recorded for this clonotype. The chain is built from TRBV5-1 and TRBJ2-2, with no clear D. The CDR3 length is 16 residues. Looked up from germline, CDR1 is SGHRS and CDR2 is YFSETQ. Deletions cut 4 bases from V and 2 bases from J, with 15 bases between. The CDR3 sequence is CASSLRAASNTGELFF. CDR3 bases: TGCGCCAGCAGCCTCCGGGCCGCTAGTAACACCGGGGAGCTGTTTTTT. The entire variable domain, with the rest obtained from reference TRBV5-1 and TRBJ2-2, is as follows: KAGVTQTPRYLIKTRGQQVTLSCSPISGHRSVSWYQQTPGQGLQFLFEYFSETQRNKGNFPGRFSGRQFSNSRSEMNVSTLELGDSALYLCASSLRAASNTGELFFGEGSRLTVL.

This clonotype showed up just a few times. The chain has TRBV20-1 and TRBJ1-1, with TRBD1 as a possible D gene (5 bases). The CDR3 extends over 12 amino acids. The V gene lost 6 bases and the J gene lost 4 bases, with 12 bases spanning the gap. Germline-derived CDR1 and CDR2 are DFQATT and SNEGSKA (reference sequence). Here the CDR3 reads CSAGGGGTEAFF. CDR3 coding DNA: TGCAGTGCGGGTGGGGGGGGCACTGAAGCTTTCTTT.

This clonotype appeared a few times. The chain joins TRBV15 to TRBJ2-1; D is perhaps TRBD1 or TRBD2 (6 bases each). Germline CDR1 LNHNV, CDR2 YYDKDF (reference sequence). This CDR3 has 15 amino acids. Trimming took off 2 bases at V and 3 bases at J, with 11 bases between the two ends. The CDR3 reads CATSRTGAYYNEQFF. The CDR3 DNA reads TGTGCCACCAGCAGAACGGGGGCCTACTACAATGAGCAGTTCTTC. Drawing the rest from reference TRBV15 and TRBJ2-1, the complete variable domain is DAMVIQNPRYQVTQFGKPVTLSCSQTLNHNVMYWYQQKSSQAPKLLFHYYDKDFNNEADTPDNFQSRRPNTSFCFLDIRSPGLGDTAMYLCATSRTGAYYNEQFFGPGTRLTVL.

The sample holds a few counts of this clonotype. The V call is TRBV7-2, the J call TRBJ2-1; D possibly matches TRBD1 or TRBD2 (6 bases each). Trimming stripped 3 bases from V and 5 bases from J, with 17 bases between. Germline lookup yields CDR1 SGHTA and CDR2 FQGNSA. The CDR3 contains 16 residues. CDR3 in amino acids: CASSFFRGGRNNEQFF. DNA for the CDR3: TGTGCCAGCAGCTTTTTTCGTGGGGGGCGAAACAATGAGCAGTTCTTC.

This clonotype appeared a few times. The chain uses TRBV12-3 or TRBV12-4 and TRBJ2-1; weak D call: TRBD1 (5 bases). The length of the CDR3 is 14 residues. Trimming took off 4 bases at V and 6 bases at J, with 13 bases between the two ends. CDR3 sequence (DNA): TGTGCCAGCAGTTCTCACGGCAGGGTCAATGAGCAGTTCTTC. It codes for CASSSHGRVNEQFF.

This clonotype has more than one count but fewer than ten. The chain uses TRBV28 and TRBJ2-2; D remains unclear. CDR3 length equals 14 residues. Germline-derived CDR1 and CDR2 are MDHEN and SYDVKM. V lost 2 bases, J lost 2 bases, and 6 bases lay in between. CDR3 amino acids: CASSLGINTGELFF. In DNA form, the CDR3 reads TGTGCCAGCAGTTTAGGGATTAACACCGGGGAGCTGTTTTTT. Combining the CDR3 with reference TRBV28 and TRBJ2-2 gives the whole variable domain DVKVTQSSRYLVKRTGEKVFLECVQDMDHENMFWYRQDPGLGLRLIYFSYDVKMKEKGDIPEGYSVSREKKERFSLILESASTNQTSMYLCASSLGINTGELFFGEGSRLTVL.

This clonotype showed up just a few times. The V and J genes are TRBV12-3 or TRBV12-4 and TRBJ1-5; no reliable D call. This CDR3 comprises 14 residues. V dropped 3 bases and J dropped 2 bases, with 8 bases sitting between them. The CDR3 DNA is TGTGCCAGCAGTTTCGATACCGGCAATCAGCCCCAGCATTTT. Translation gives CASSFDTGNQPQHF.

This clonotype was observed a handful of times. The chain has TRBV5-1 and TRBJ2-1, with D perhaps TRBD2 (6 bases). In germline, CDR1 is SGHRS, CDR2 YFSETQ. Trimming shortened V by 0 bases and J by 0 bases, and 13 bases separated the two germline ends. The CDR3 sequence is 17 residues long. For the CDR3, the DNA is TGCGCCAGCAGCTTGGCCCCCGGAGGGACCTCCTACAATGAGCAGTTCTTC. Its translation is CASSLAPGGTSYNEQFF.

V gene TRBV6-5 combines with J gene TRBJ1-1; D is undetermined. CDR1 MNHEY and CDR2 SVGAGI come from the germline V gene. V lost 2 bases and J lost 10, with 17 bases in between. The CDR3 totals 14 residues. CDR3 sequence: CASSYSPTAEGAFF. CDR3 coding DNA: TGTGCCAGCAGTTACAGCCCGACGGCGGAAGGAGCTTTCTTT.

This clonotype showed up just a few times. The chain links TRBV12-3 or TRBV12-4 to TRBJ1-1, with no clear D. V was pared by 5 bases and J by 0 bases, with 10 bases between. The CDR3 spans 14 residues. Here the CDR3 reads CASSPRLMNTEAFF. CDR3 DNA: TGTGCCAGCAGTCCAAGGTTGATGAACACTGAAGCTTTCTTT.

This clonotype was detected only a few times. The chain joins TRBV15 to TRBJ2-7, with D hard to call. V lost 3 bases and J 7 bases, leaving 10 bases between the germline ends. The CDR3 sequence is 12 residues long. Germline V CDR1 and CDR2: LNHNV, YYDKDF (reference sequence). Written as DNA, the CDR3 is TGTGCCACCAGCAGCATATTCGGGGAGCAGTACTTC. This gives the protein CATSSIFGEQYF.

The rearrangement uses TRBV5-1 and TRBJ2-5; 7 bases fit TRBD2. J gave up 5 bases and V 0 bases, and 4 bases lay outside the gene matches. Germline V CDR1 and CDR2: SGHRS, YFSETQ. CDR3 length: 14 residues. The CDR3 sequence is CASSLAGRLETQYF. The CDR3, as DNA: TGCGCCAGCAGCTTGGCCGGGAGGTTGGAGACCCAGTACTTC.